The 32 T cell receptor beta chains reported below all come from one sample, sequenced in a study of T cell changes during pregnancy in multiple sclerosis. Using immunoSEQ multiplex PCR, the repertoire was profiled, and TCRdb retains in-frame clones only, with some absent. Seen here are around 63,000 clones, around 92% observed once, and the top ten hold 2% to 2.5%. Sequencing was performed on peripheral blood, taken in the third trimester of pregnancy. These receptors all come from a female donor in good health, enrolled as a control in a pregnancy study.

This rearrangement joins TRBV11-2 to TRBJ1-1, with 8 bases identical to TRBD1. CDR3 length: 13 residues. Germline V gene data show CDR1 as SGHAT and CDR2 as FQNNGV. V dropped 3 bases and J dropped 7; count of bases not matched to a gene: 4. Written as DNA, the CDR3 is TGTGCCAGCAGCTTTCAGGGGGCGAATGAAGCTTTCTTT. Translated: CASSFQGANEAFF.

The J gene is TRBJ2-5, the V gene TRBV15, with D hard to call. Trimming cost V 3 bases and J 2 bases, with 4 bases left between them. From germline, CDR1 is LNHNV and CDR2 YYDKDF (reference sequence). CDR3 size: 12 residues. CDR3 amino acids: CATSRAQETQYF. The CDR3 DNA is TGTGCCACCAGCAGGGCTCAAGAGACCCAGTACTTC. Full variable domain (outside the CDR3, taken from reference TRBV15 and TRBJ2-5): DAMVIQNPRYQVTQFGKPVTLSCSQTLNHNVMYWYQQKSSQAPKLLFHYYDKDFNNEADTPDNFQSRRPNTSFCFLDIRSPGLGDTAMYLCATSRAQETQYFGPGTRLLVL.

CDR3 DNA sequence: TGTGCCACCTATAGCGGGAGCTTTTTTGAGACCCAGTACTTC. It codes for CATYSGSFFETQYF. This chain uses TRBV10-3 with TRBJ2-5, with 9 bases aligning to TRBD2. CDR3 size: 14 residues. Trimming cost V 10 bases and J 5 bases; bases outside gene matches: 11. Germline V lookup: CDR1 ENHRY, CDR2 SYGVKD.

A note on this clone: At one end the junction does not follow the germline gene, possibly because of a read error. The rearrangement links TRBV19 to TRBJ2-5, with 8 positions matching TRBD2. CDR1 and CDR2 from the germline V gene are LNHDA and SQIVND (reference sequence). The CDR3 loop spans 14 amino acids. This CDR3 is CASSIAGTQETQYF. In nucleotides, the CDR3 is TGTGCCAGTAGCATAGCGGGGACTCAAGAGACCCAGTACTTC.

This clone was recorded only once. This chain links TRBV19 with TRBJ1-2; D perhaps matches TRBD1 (6 bases). This CDR3 is built from 14 residues. V lost 6 bases and J lost 2, with 13 bases in between. Looked up from germline, CDR1 is LNHDA and CDR2 is SQIVND (reference sequence). CDR3 in DNA: TGTGCCAGTAGAGTTACAGGGACAAACTATGGCTACACCTTC. This codes for CASRVTGTNYGYTF.

The CDR3 loop reads CASNSGALSGANVLTF. In DNA, the CDR3 is TGTGCCAGCAACTCAGGGGCTCTCTCTGGGGCCAACGTCCTGACTTTC. The chain couples TRBV28 to TRBJ2-6; TRBD1 is a possible D gene (6 bases). This CDR3 region has 16 residues. The germline gives CDR1 MDHEN, CDR2 SYDVKM. Trimming took 7 bases from V and 0 from J, leaving 13 bases between them.

The chain carries TRBV30 and TRBJ1-1, with D hard to call. The V gene's germline CDR1 is GTSNPN and CDR2 SVGIG (reference sequence). The V and J ends lost 0 bases and 4 bases respectively, with 9 bases between them. This CDR3 has 13 residues. CDR3 DNA: TGTGCCTGGAGTGTAGGTGCGGCCACTGAAGCTTTCTTT. It encodes CAWSVGAATEAFF.

This clone was detected only a few times. This chain uses TRBV4-1 with TRBJ2-1, with D hard to call. The length of the CDR3 is 16 residues. Per germline, CDR1 MGHRA and CDR2 YSYEKL. Trimming stripped 2 bases from V and 4 bases from J, with 15 bases between. The CDR3 DNA reads as TGCGCCAGCAGCCAAACACCACAGTCAGTATACAATGAGCAGTTCTTC. Translating it yields CASSQTPQSVYNEQFF.

The chain joins TRBV6-1 to TRBJ2-4, with D possibly matching TRBD1 (6 bases). CDR3 length: 14 amino acids. The V gene's germline CDR1 is MNHNS and CDR2 SASEGT. Trimming removed 6 bases at V and 4 bases at J, with 13 bases between. CDR3 loop: CASRPGHTKNIQYF. As DNA, the CDR3 is TGTGCCAGCAGGCCGGGACATACTAAAAACATTCAGTACTTC.

The V call is TRBV5-1, the J call TRBJ1-2, with 9 bases aligning to TRBD1. The germline gives CDR1 SGHRS, CDR2 YFSETQ. This CDR3 region has 13 residues. With V trimmed by 2 bases and J by 8 bases, 4 bases remained unmatched. The chain's CDR3 is CASSLDDRGGYTF. In nucleotides, the CDR3 is TGCGCCAGCAGCTTAGACGACAGGGGGGGCTACACCTTC.

J is TRBJ2-1 and V is TRBV5-6; D gene ambiguous. V lost 3 bases to trimming and J lost 4 bases, with 8 bases between them. This CDR3 is 13 amino acids long. Germline CDR1 is SGHDT and CDR2 is YYEEEE. DNA of the CDR3: TGTGCCAGCAGCTCCTCCCTTTACAATGAGCAGTTCTTC. It is translated as CASSSSLYNEQFF.

A single count supports this clone. The rearrangement joins TRBV5-1 to TRBJ2-1, with 7 bases lining up with TRBD2. V shed 4 bases and J 0 bases; nucleotides not matched to a gene: 7. This CDR3 has 16 amino acids. Germline V gene lookup returns CDR1 SGHRS and CDR2 YFSETQ. CDR3 sequence: CASSPSSGSSYNEQFF. CDR3 in DNA: TGCGCCAGCAGCCCAAGTAGCGGGTCCTCCTACAATGAGCAGTTCTTC.

The gene calls are TRBV18 and TRBJ1-2, with D hard to call. The CDR3 runs to 16 residues. V gave up 9 bases and J gave up 0 bases, with 20 bases separating them. Germline V gives CDR1 KGHSH, CDR2 LQKENI. The CDR3 spells CASLKPSGYPNYGYTF. The CDR3 DNA sequence: TGTGCCAGTCTAAAACCGTCGGGATATCCTAACTATGGCTACACCTTC.

The chain uses TRBV10-3 and TRBJ1-2; 9 nucleotides align to TRBD1. Per the germline V gene, CDR1 is ENHRY and CDR2 is SYGVKD. The CDR3 is 15 amino acids. The trim removed 3 bases at V and 6 bases at J, leaving 8 bases unmatched. The CDR3 loop reads CAISETGTGKHGYTF. The CDR3 nucleotides are TGTGCCATCAGTGAAACGGGGACAGGGAAACATGGCTACACCTTC.

J is TRBJ2-1 and V is TRBV7-8; 10 bases are a match to TRBD1. The CDR3 sequence is 15 residues long. Germline V gene lookup returns CDR1 SGHVS and CDR2 FQNEAQ. With V trimmed by 6 bases and J by 5 bases, 7 bases remained unmatched. CDR3 coding DNA: TGTGCCAGCAGGACAGGGACAGGGGATAACAATGAGCAGTTCTTC. Encoded protein: CASRTGTGDNNEQFF. Using reference TRBV7-8 and TRBJ2-1 for the parts outside the CDR3, the full variable domain is GAGVSQSPRYKVAKRGQDVALRCDPISGHVSLFWYQQALGQGPEFLTYFQNEAQLDKSGLPSDRFFAERPEGSVSTLKIQRTQQEDSAVYLCASRTGTGDNNEQFFGPGTRLTVL.

V is TRBV10-3 and J is TRBJ2-1; D possibly corresponds to TRBD1 (5 bases). Germline CDR1 is ENHRY and CDR2 is SYGVKD. The CDR3 is 15 amino acids. V was trimmed by 7 bases and J by 0 bases, leaving 13 bases between them. The CDR3 spells CAIKGGASSYNEQFF. CDR3 sequence (DNA): TGTGCCATCAAGGGTGGGGCTAGCTCCTACAATGAGCAGTTCTTC.

The V and J genes are TRBV19 and TRBJ2-7, with D perhaps matching TRBD1 (5 bases). Germline V lookup: CDR1 LNHDA, CDR2 SQIVND (reference sequence). The CDR3 runs 14 residues. Trimming pared 1 base from V and 5 bases from J, leaving 12 bases between. The CDR3 sequence: CASSIGGPRDEQYF. In DNA form, the CDR3 reads TGTGCCAGTAGTATAGGTGGGCCCAGGGACGAGCAGTACTTC.

About this clone itself: Lacking the conserved final phenylalanine or tryptophan, this CDR3 likely reflects a read error. No DNA is shown, since the ends of the CDR3 on it are uncertain; the CDR3 is the one TCRdb lists. The J gene is TRBJ2-4, the V gene TRBV28; the table's D call, TRBD2, has no DNA check behind it. The CDR3 spans 12 amino acids, including both terminal residues. Germline CDR1 and CDR2: MDHEN and SYDVKM. The CDR3 spells CASSLPPGLAGK.

V gene TRBV4-1 combines with J gene TRBJ2-7, with TRBD1 as a possible D gene (5 bases). The CDR3 contains 14 residues. Per germline, CDR1 MGHRA and CDR2 YSYEKL. Trimming left V 2 bases short and J 4 bases short, with 12 bases between. CDR3 nucleotides: TGCGCCAGCAGCCAAAGTACAGGTGGATACGAGCAGTACTTC. Its protein product is CASSQSTGGYEQYF.

The genes are TRBV25-1 and TRBJ1-4; D call uncertain. The CDR3 length is 14 residues. V lost 4 bases and J lost 3, with 9 bases in between. Germline CDR1 is MGHDK and CDR2 is SYGVNS. CDR3 sequence reads: CASSVGGSNEKLFF. CDR3 nucleotide sequence: TGTGCCAGCAGTGTCGGCGGCTCTAATGAAAAACTGTTTTTT.

The chain carries TRBV18 and TRBJ1-5; a weak D match, TRBD1 (5 bases). The CDR3 runs 14 residues. Trimming shortened V by 2 bases and J by 7 bases, and 12 bases separated the two germline ends. Germline CDR1 is KGHSH and CDR2 is LQKENI. The CDR3 here is CASSPNPGRQPQHF. The CDR3 DNA reads as TGTGCCAGCTCACCAAACCCAGGGCGACAGCCCCAGCATTTT.

This sequence joins TRBV21-1 and TRBJ1-5; no check of the table's D call, TRBD1, against the DNA was made. TRBV21-1 is a listed pseudogene. This CDR3 has 19 residues. The CDR3 DNA reads TGTGCCAGCAGCAAAGAGGTGTTGGGAGACAGGGACGACAATCAGCCCCAGCATTTT. This sequence encodes CASSKEVLGDRDDNQPQHF.

The V call is TRBV5-8, the J call TRBJ2-2, with a possible D match to TRBD1 (6 bases). Trimming left V 1 base short and J 5 bases short, with 15 bases between. The germline V gene has CDR1 SGHTS and CDR2 YDEGEE. The CDR3 length is 16 residues. This chain's CDR3 is CASSLYNRVWTGELFF. CDR3 sequence (DNA): TGTGCCAGCAGCTTGTACAACAGGGTTTGGACCGGGGAGCTGTTTTTT.

The chain is built from TRBV6-6 and TRBJ2-1, with 8 bases that match TRBD1. Germline V lookup: CDR1 MNHNY, CDR2 SVGAGI (reference sequence). This CDR3 has 14 amino acids. V shed 5 bases and J 7 bases; nucleotides not matched to a gene: 7. The chain's CDR3 is CASSIQGAMNEQFF. In DNA form, the CDR3 reads TGTGCCAGCAGTATCCAGGGGGCTATGAATGAGCAGTTCTTC.

The rearrangement links TRBV6-5 to TRBJ1-2; 10 bases map to TRBD1. The CDR3 is 14 amino acids. V lost 6 bases and J lost 8; bases outside the gene matches: 9. Per germline, CDR1 MNHEY and CDR2 SVGAGI. Here the CDR3 reads CASSQEGTGDGYTF. The CDR3 region has the DNA TGTGCCAGCAGCCAAGAGGGGACAGGGGACGGCTACACCTTC.

This rearrangement joins TRBV28 to TRBJ2-5, with TRBD1 matching 8 bases. The V and J ends lost 6 bases and 3 bases, in that order; junction bases with no gene match: 9. CDR3 length: 15 amino acids. Per germline, CDR1 MDHEN and CDR2 SYDVKM. As DNA, the CDR3 is TGTGCCAGCAGAAAAAACAGGGGGGACGAAGAGACCCAGTACTTC. It yields the protein CASRKNRGDEETQYF.

The V gene is TRBV6-6, the J gene TRBJ2-2; D may be TRBD2 (5 bases). Germline V gene sequence: CDR1 MNHNY, CDR2 SVGAGI (reference sequence). There are 13 residues in the CDR3. V dropped 6 bases and J dropped 6 bases, with 11 bases sitting between them. CDR3 bases: TGTGCCAGCAGCCTTACTAGTTCCGGGGAGCTGTTTTTT. It yields the protein CASSLTSSGELFF.

Here the CDR3 DNA reads TGTGCCAGCACCCATACTGGGCAGGACACCTACGAGCAGTACTTC. This gives the protein CASTHTGQDTYEQYF. This rearrangement joins TRBV6-6 to TRBJ2-7; tentative D call: TRBD1 (5 bases). V shed 7 bases and J shed 2 bases, with 18 bases lying between them. Germline-derived CDR1 and CDR2 are MNHNY and SVGAGI (reference sequence). The CDR3 sequence is 15 residues long.

The chain uses TRBV4-2 and TRBJ2-5; possible D gene TRBD1, 5 bases. The CDR3 length is 13 residues. Between the trimmed V and J ends, which lost 1 base and 5 bases, there was a span of 8 bases. Germline CDR1 LGHNA, CDR2 YNFKEQ. CDR3 sequence reads: CASSQVSGETQYF. In DNA, the CDR3 is TGTGCCAGCAGCCAAGTCTCAGGGGAGACCCAGTACTTC.

V gene TRBV25-1 combines with J gene TRBJ2-1; D is possibly TRBD2 (5 bases). Trimming shortened V by 2 bases and J by 5 bases, and 13 bases separated the two germline ends. Germline V gene lookup returns CDR1 MGHDK and CDR2 SYGVNS. CDR3 size: 15 residues. The CDR3 DNA is TGTGCCAGCAGTGAACCCCGGGGAGCGAACAATGAGCAGTTCTTC. Protein product: CASSEPRGANNEQFF.

This chain joins TRBV11-3 and TRBJ2-7, with 7 bases lining up with TRBD2. CDR1 and CDR2 (germline): SGHNT, YENEEA. Trimming took 5 bases from V and 7 from J; bases not matched to a gene: 11. The CDR3 is made up of 14 amino acids. CDR3 sequence (DNA): TGTGCCAGCAGCCTAGGACTAGGAGTGGGGGAGCAGTACTTC. Its protein is CASSLGLGVGEQYF.

The chain joins TRBV7-8 to TRBJ1-2; the match to TRBD1 covers 7 bases. CDR1 and CDR2 from the germline V gene are SGHVS and FQNEAQ. J was trimmed by 4 bases and V by 5 bases; bases with no gene match: 10. The CDR3 runs 15 residues. The CDR3 is CASSRFQGESYGYTF. The CDR3 nucleotides read TGTGCCAGCAGCCGGTTCCAGGGGGAGTCCTATGGCTACACCTTC.